This T cell receptor beta chain is drawn from a study of OX40 agonist ivuxolimab in advanced cancers. Whole-study context: Prior anti-PD-1, anti-PD-L1 or anti-CTLA-4 therapy was allowed; 40% to 50% had some.

Germline V gives CDR1 SGHRS, CDR2 YFSETQ. With 4 bases removed from V and 8 bases from J, the gap between germline ends came to 12 bases. This CDR3 is 12 amino acids long. Study-level findings and limits: Both CD4+ and CD8+ T cell populations in blood had undergone clonal expansion by week 6 at 0.1 to 3.0 mg/kg.

Assay: immunoSEQ multiplex PCR; the TCRdb copy retains only in-frame clones and omits some. The table has around 64,000 clones, 80% seen once; the top ten hold 1.2%. In the case of this clone: Its target is not known.

The rearrangement links TRBV5-1 to TRBJ1-2, with a tentative D call TRBD1 (6 bases). Sequences were derived from CD4+ or CD8+ T cells sorted from blood, sampled in a trial of the OX40 agonist ivuxolimab. The sequence derives from an adult with an advanced solid tumor such as melanoma, head and neck, liver or kidney cancer. The CDR3 nucleotides read TGCGCCAGCAGCACTCAGGGGTGGGGCTACACCTTC. Its protein is CASSTQGWGYTF.